This TCR beta chain was found in a study of Graves' ophthalmopathy and Graves' hyperthyroidism. Scientists amplified the TCR beta CDR3 regions from RNA transcripts. First-round RT-PCR used HTBI primers; second-round multiplex PCR followed. TCRdb re-derived calls from the multiplex PCR reads in MiXCR, one entry per CDR3 protein. This sample yields 650,000 to 800,000 distinct CDR3 sequences, of which about 41% are seen a single time; 2.5% to 3.5% belongs to the top ten. This receptor was taken from an adult man with Graves' ophthalmopathy. Sequenced sample: peripheral blood.

CDR3 nucleotide sequence: TGTGCCACCAGCAACAACAGGGGGTGGGAAAAACTGTTTTTT. Protein product: CATSNNRGWEKLFF. The chain recombines TRBV15 with TRBJ1-4; 8 nucleotides align to TRBD1. CDR1 and CDR2 from the germline V gene are LNHNV and YYDKDF (reference sequence). V lost 4 bases to trimming and J lost 8 bases; unmatched junction nucleotides: 6. The CDR3 has 14 residues.